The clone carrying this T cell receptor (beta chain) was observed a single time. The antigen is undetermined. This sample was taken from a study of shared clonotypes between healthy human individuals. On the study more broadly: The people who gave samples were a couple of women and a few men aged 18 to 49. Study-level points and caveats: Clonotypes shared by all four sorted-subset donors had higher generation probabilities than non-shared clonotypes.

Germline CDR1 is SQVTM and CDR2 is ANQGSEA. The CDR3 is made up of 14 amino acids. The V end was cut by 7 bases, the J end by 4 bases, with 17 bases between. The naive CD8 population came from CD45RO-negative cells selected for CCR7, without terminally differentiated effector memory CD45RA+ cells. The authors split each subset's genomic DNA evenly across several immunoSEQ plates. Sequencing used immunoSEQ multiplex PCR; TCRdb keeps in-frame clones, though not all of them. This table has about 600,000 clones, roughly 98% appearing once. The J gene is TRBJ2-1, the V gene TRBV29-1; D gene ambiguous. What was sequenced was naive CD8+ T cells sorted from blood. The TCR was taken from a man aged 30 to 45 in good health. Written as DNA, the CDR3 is TGCAGCGCTAGACCTGAGTGGGCATACAATGAGCAGTTCTTC. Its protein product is CSARPEWAYNEQFF.